This T cell receptor beta chain derives from a study of beta chain features in type 1 diabetes. Study-wide findings and caveats: Significant though moderate, a shortening of TCRB CDR3s appeared in all four CD4+ subsets of Type 1 diabetes patients. VDJ junctions in type 1 diabetes patients carried more deletions and fewer insertions.

Reverse transcribing all isolated RNA meant expressed TCRB transcripts were sequenced. Roughly 3.6 million reads, on average, came from each naive, central memory and regulatory T cell sample. TCRdb's copy holds only in-frame clones and misses some; the assay was immunoSEQ multiplex PCR. The table has some 45,000 clones, 65% to 70% seen once. Only one count was recorded for this clone. The antigen is not known. V shed 4 bases, J shed 4 bases, and the junction held 8 bases outside the gene matches. This CDR3 spans 16 amino acids. Germline V lookup: CDR1 PRHDT, CDR2 FYEKMQ (reference sequence). The sequence was collected from a woman younger than 30 with type 1 diabetes. J is TRBJ2-7 and V is TRBV13, with 12 positions matching TRBD2. The specimen was Tregs from blood. Written as DNA, the CDR3 is TGTGCCAGCAGCTCAACCCCACTAGCGGGGGGTTACGAGCAGTACTTC. This encodes CASSSTPLAGGYEQYF. The variable domain in full, completed from reference TRBV13 and TRBJ2-7, reads AAGVIQSPRHLIKEKRETATLKCYPIPRHDTVYWYQQGPGQDPQFLISFYEKMQSDKGSIPDRFSAQQFSDYHSELNMSSLELGDSALYFCASSSTPLAGGYEQYFGPGTRLTVT.